These 25 T cell receptor beta chains were all obtained from the same sample, sequenced in a study of T cells in Graves' hyperthyroidism and ophthalmopathy. RNA transcripts yielded amplified TCR beta CDR3 regions. The study used the HTBI primer set for a first-round RT-PCR of the TCR CDR3. MiXCR, applied by TCRdb to the multiplex PCR reads, yields one record per CDR3 protein. The data show 350,000 to 400,000 distinct CDR3 sequences, less than 20% seen once. Specimen: blood. The origin of the receptors is a man between 18 and 29 years old with Graves' ophthalmopathy.

Comment on this clonotype: A much larger clone differs from this one at a single base, so this may be a read error. The rearrangement joins TRBV5-1 to TRBJ1-5; perhaps TRBD1 as D (6 bases). Per germline, CDR1 SGHRS and CDR2 YFSETQ. The CDR3 extends over 13 amino acids. In nucleotides, the CDR3 is TGCGCCAGCAGACAGGGAAAGAATCAGCCCCACCATTTT. It translates to CASRQGKNQPHHF. The full variable domain, with the rest looked up from reference TRBV5-1 and TRBJ1-5, is KAGVTQTPRYLIKTRGQQVTLSCSPISGHRSVSWYQQTPGQGLQFLFEYFSETQRNKGNFPGRFSGRQFSNSRSEMNVSTLELGDSALYLCASRQGKNQPHHFGDGTRLSIL.

This clonotype was found many times. V usage is TRBV28 and J usage is TRBJ1-6, with TRBD1 matching 8 bases. Germline V CDR1 and CDR2: MDHEN, SYDVKM. The J segment lost 10 bases and the V segment lost 6 bases, leaving 8 bases of the junction unmatched. CDR3 length: 14 amino acids. The CDR3 DNA sequence: TGTGCCAGCAGCACCGGACAGGGATACTCACCCCTCCACTTT. It specifies CASSTGQGYSPLHF.

This chain connects TRBV7-2 to TRBJ2-5; D may be TRBD2 (7 bases). Trimming took off 6 bases at V and 2 bases at J, with 16 bases between the two ends. The CDR3 is 15 amino acids. Germline V CDR1 and CDR2: SGHTA, FQGNSA. CDR3 loop: CASSQFGGPQETQYF. CDR3 DNA: TGTGCCAGCAGTCAGTTCGGGGGGCCGCAAGAGACCCAGTACTTC.

V and J are TRBV14 and TRBJ1-4; D gene unclear. The CDR3 is made up of 14 amino acids. The V end was cut by 1 base, the J end by 7 bases, with 10 bases between. Germline loops: CDR1 SGHDN, CDR2 FVKESK. The CDR3 reads CASSQGTEIEKLFF. CDR3 coding DNA: TGTGCCAGCAGCCAAGGGACGGAAATTGAAAAACTGTTTTTT.

This clonotype was detected ten times or more. V and J are TRBV20-1 and TRBJ2-7; 7 nucleotides agree with TRBD1. Losses at the gene ends were 2 bases for V and 3 bases for J; bases not matched to a gene: 4. CDR3 size: 13 residues. Germline assignment: CDR1 DFQATT and CDR2 SNEGSKA (reference sequence). Written as DNA, the CDR3 is TGCAGTGCTAGACACAGGGGAAACTACGAGCAGTACTTC. Translating gives CSARHRGNYEQYF.

This clonotype was recorded at least ten times. The chain couples TRBV11-2 to TRBJ2-1; 9 nucleotides line up with TRBD2. Germline V CDR1 and CDR2: SGHAT, FQNNGV. V lost 1 base to trimming and J lost 12 bases; unmatched junction nucleotides: 16. The CDR3 is 17 residues long. CDR3 nucleotides: TGTGCCAGCAGCTTAGTAGGAGCGGGGGGATTCCCCGGAGGGCAGTTCTTC. This sequence encodes CASSLVGAGGFPGGQFF.

J is TRBJ1-2 and V is TRBV10-3, with TRBD1 as a possible D gene (5 bases). The CDR3 is 13 residues long. Germline CDR1 ENHRY, CDR2 SYGVKD. The ends were cut back, 2 bases at V and 3 bases at J, with 7 bases in the middle. This CDR3 reads CAISEGTDYGYTF. In DNA, the CDR3 is TGTGCCATCAGTGAGGGGACGGACTATGGCTACACCTTC.

The rearrangement joins TRBV24-1 to TRBJ2-1; 8 positions match TRBD1. This CDR3 is 12 amino acids long. Germline-derived CDR1 and CDR2 are KGHDR and SFDVKD. The V segment lost 9 bases and the J segment 5 bases; nucleotides outside the gene matches: 2. The CDR3 sequence: CATQGADNEQFF. The CDR3 DNA follows: TGTGCCACCCAGGGGGCCGACAATGAGCAGTTCTTC.

Ten or more counts support this clonotype. The chain uses TRBV2 and TRBJ1-1; maybe TRBD1 (5 bases). Germline V CDR1 and CDR2: SNHLY, FYNNEI. V gave up 5 bases and J gave up 1 base, with 20 bases separating them. CDR3 length: 17 residues. The CDR3 nucleotides are TGTGCCAGCAGTACGGACCGAGGCTGGGGCAAGAACACTGAAGCTTTCTTT. It is translated as CASSTDRGWGKNTEAFF.

This clonotype occurred many times. The rearrangement joins TRBV20-1 to TRBJ1-5; weak D call: TRBD1 (6 bases). The CDR3 is 13 residues long. Germline lookup yields CDR1 DFQATT and CDR2 SNEGSKA (reference sequence). Deletions cut 2 bases from V and 4 bases from J, with 9 bases between. CDR3 sequence reads: CSARHTGNQPQHF. As DNA, the CDR3 is TGCAGTGCTAGACATACAGGGAATCAGCCCCAGCATTTT.

This clonotype was seen many times. The rearrangement uses TRBV7-6 and TRBJ1-5, with TRBD1 matching over 12 bases. The V and J ends lost 4 bases and 4 bases, in that order; junction bases with no gene match: 2. The CDR3 sequence is 15 residues long. Germline lookup yields CDR1 SGHVS and CDR2 FNYEAQ. CDR3 sequence (DNA): TGTGCCAGCAGCTGGGGACAGGGGGCAAATCAGCCCCAGCATTTT. Residues: CASSWGQGANQPQHF.

This clonotype was counted ten times or more. This chain uses TRBV7-2 with TRBJ1-2; D gene unclear. Trimming shortened V by 5 bases and J by 7 bases, and 11 bases separated the two germline ends. The CDR3 consists of 12 residues. Germline V lookup: CDR1 SGHTA, CDR2 FQGNSA. The CDR3 coding sequence is TGTGCCAGCAGCCTCCCGGGCGGTGGCTACACCTTC. Its translation is CASSLPGGGYTF. Using reference TRBV7-2 and TRBJ1-2 for the parts outside the CDR3, the full variable domain is GAGVSQSPSNKVTEKGKDVELRCDPISGHTALYWYRQSLGQGLEFLIYFQGNSAPDKSGLPSDRFSAERTGGSVSTLTIQRTQQEDSAVYLCASSLPGGGYTFGSGTRLTVV.

There are a few counts of this clonotype. The chain carries TRBV7-9 and TRBJ2-7; D is perhaps TRBD2 (6 bases). The germline V gene encodes CDR1 SEHNR and CDR2 FQNEAQ (reference sequence). Trimming removed 5 bases from V and 4 bases from J, with 21 bases in between. The CDR3 sequence is 16 residues long. CDR3: CASSPGGGLVAYEQYF. The CDR3 nucleotides read TGTGCCAGCAGCCCAGGAGGAGGGTTGGTAGCTTACGAGCAGTACTTC.

This clonotype was counted ten times or more. The V call is TRBV6-1, the J call TRBJ1-1; D is unresolved. The V gene's germline CDR1 is MNHNS and CDR2 SASEGT. This CDR3 region has 15 residues. Trimming stripped 2 bases from V and 3 bases from J, with 13 bases between. CDR3 DNA: TGTGCCAGCAGTGAACACTCCAGGCTAGACACTGAAGCTTTCTTT. Its protein product is CASSEHSRLDTEAFF.

For this clonotype: Sequence at one end of the junction differs from germline and may be a read error. This rearrangement joins TRBV11-2 to TRBJ1-1; possible D gene TRBD1, 5 bases. The CDR3 length is 12 residues. Germline CDR1 and CDR2: SGHAT and FQNNGV. The CDR3 region has the DNA TGTGCCAACAGCCCCGGATGGGGGGAAGCTTTCTTT. Translating gives CANSPGWGEAFF.

The table lists this clonotype with many counts. The DNA for the CDR3 is TGTGCCAGCAGCTCCACAGGCCGCACCTATGGCTACACCTTC. Its protein is CASSSTGRTYGYTF. The chain has TRBV11-2 and TRBJ1-2; D possibly corresponds to TRBD1 (5 bases). The CDR3 length is 14 residues. Per the germline V gene, CDR1 is SGHAT and CDR2 is FQNNGV. Trimming removed 4 bases at V and 4 bases at J, with 13 bases between. Looking up the rest from reference TRBV11-2 and TRBJ1-2 gives the full variable domain: EAGVAQSPRYKIIEKRQSVAFWCNPISGHATLYWYQQILGQGPKLLIQFQNNGVVDDSQLPKDRFSAERLKGVDSTLKIQPAKLEDSAVYLCASSSTGRTYGYTFGSGTRLTVV.

This clonotype was detected a few times. The genes are TRBV4-1 and TRBJ1-5; D remains unclear. CDR1 MGHRA and CDR2 YSYEKL come from the germline V gene. V dropped 0 bases and J dropped 2 bases, with 14 bases sitting between them. This CDR3 region has 17 residues. The CDR3 reads CASSQDRSISGNQPQHF. CDR3 nucleotide sequence: TGCGCCAGCAGCCAAGATCGGTCCATCTCGGGCAATCAGCCCCAGCATTTT.

This clonotype was observed once. In DNA form, the CDR3 reads TGTGCCAGCCGATACTTTAGCACAGATACGCAGTATTTT. Residues: CASRYFSTDTQYF. The chain links TRBV6-1 to TRBJ2-3; no reliable D call. With 8 bases removed from V and 0 bases from J, the gap between germline ends came to 9 bases. Germline V gene lookup returns CDR1 MNHNS and CDR2 SASEGT. CDR3 size: 13 residues.

This clonotype came up many times. The chain is built from TRBV7-9 and TRBJ2-3; TRBD2 matches at 8 bases. The V gene end was trimmed by 4 bases and the J gene end by 2 bases; junction bases not matched to a gene: 5. The CDR3 has 15 residues. The V gene's germline CDR1 is SEHNR and CDR2 FQNEAQ (reference sequence). The CDR3 here is CASSSVAGPTDTQYF. DNA for the CDR3: TGTGCCAGCAGCTCAGTAGCGGGGCCCACAGATACGCAGTATTTT.

This rearrangement joins TRBV10-3 to TRBJ2-5; D is perhaps TRBD2 (6 bases). The CDR3 totals 14 residues. Germline V CDR1 and CDR2: ENHRY, SYGVKD. V was pared by 2 bases and J by 5 bases, with 12 bases between. CDR3 nucleotide sequence: TGTGCCATCAGTGAGGAGGTGGGGGGTGAGACCCAGTACTTC. As protein: CAISEEVGGETQYF.

This clonotype was counted ten times or more. This chain connects TRBV7-9 to TRBJ1-2; D remains ambiguous. The V end lost 2 bases, the J end lost 8 bases, and 6 bases lay between the germline ends. Germline V gene data show CDR1 as SEHNR and CDR2 as FQNEAQ (reference sequence). The CDR3 loop spans 11 amino acids. The CDR3 coding sequence is TGTGCCAGCAGCTTACAAGGGGGCTACACCTTC. Protein sequence: CASSLQGGYTF.

As for this clonotype: A much larger clone lies one base from this, so it may be a read error. This rearrangement joins TRBV6-1 to TRBJ2-1; D gene unclear. The V gene lost 0 bases and the J gene lost 6 bases, with 12 bases spanning the gap. The CDR3 extends over 15 amino acids. CDR1 MNHNS and CDR2 SASEGT come from the germline V gene. Written as DNA, the CDR3 is TGTGCCAGCAGTGAAGCGGGATTACGAGGCAATGAGCAGTTCTTC. This codes for CASSEAGLRGNEQFF.

This clonotype was seen many times. The chain uses TRBV28 and TRBJ2-5, with D possibly called TRBD1 or TRBD2 (5 bases each). V was pared by 5 bases and J by 3 bases, with 13 bases between. CDR1 MDHEN and CDR2 SYDVKM come from the germline V gene. This CDR3 contains 14 residues. This chain's CDR3 is CASSRWDGEETQYF. The CDR3 region has the DNA TGTGCCAGCAGTCGATGGGACGGAGAAGAGACCCAGTACTTC.

This clonotype was seen a handful of times. The J gene is TRBJ1-3, the V gene TRBV6-1; D may be TRBD1 (6 bases). Germline CDR1 and CDR2: MNHNS and SASEGT. The V gene lost 2 bases and the J gene lost 3 bases, with 11 bases spanning the gap. The CDR3 has 15 amino acids. CDR3 in amino acids: CASSEMGAVGNTIYF. CDR3 nucleotide sequence: TGTGCCAGCAGTGAAATGGGGGCTGTTGGAAACACCATATATTTT.

This clonotype was seen at least ten times. This chain links TRBV7-3 with TRBJ2-1; the D gene is possibly TRBD1 (8 bases). CDR1 is SGHTA and CDR2 is FQGTGA in the germline V gene. Trimming removed 3 bases from V and 6 bases from J, with 12 bases in between. The CDR3 has 14 amino acids. CDR3 in amino acids: CASSFTGGGNEQFF. CDR3 in DNA: TGTGCCAGCAGCTTTACAGGGGGGGGCAATGAGCAGTTCTTC.